This entry concerns a single T cell receptor (beta chain). This clonotype was found once. Its antigen remains undetermined. Without the conserved terminal phenylalanine or tryptophan, this CDR3 likely stems from a read error. The sample originates from a study of tumor-infiltrating lymphocytes in primary liver carcinoma (dated by TCRdb to the late 2010s). Background on the whole study: Hepatocellular carcinoma (four) or combined HCC and intrahepatic cholangiocarcinoma (one) was present in the five patients, who were three men and two women aged 30 to 69 years. Tumors of the five patients were stage T1-T3 N0M0 with maximum diameters of roughly 4.2 to 11 cm. For each liver tumor, the study sampled five regions along with adjacent normal tissue and blood, and applied TCRbeta repertoire sequencing, expression microarrays and whole-exome sequencing. Technical replicate repertoires showed high reproducibility, with mean shared-clone rates roughly 0.87 and correlation coefficients above 0.95. Samples yielded roughly 3.65 to 7.5 million productive TCRbeta reads; read depth did not differ significantly between tissue types. A total of 35 or so specimens from 5 patients went through TCRbeta repertoire sequencing, namely 25 tumor regions, 5 adjacent noncancerous liver tissues and 5 peripheral blood samples. What the work shows at the level of the full study, not this receptor alone: Only 4 to 6 patients were included in the study, and the authors note that the findings should be validated in a larger study. The top 250 clones accounted for a significantly greater share of the repertoire in tumors than in blood (p = 0.039). Only the TCR beta chain was sequenced, so true repertoire diversity is likely underestimated because unpaired alpha chains were not captured. Because the samples were bulk and unsorted, CD4+ and CD8+ T cell repertoires could not be compared. Repertoire overlap was found to be higher between tumor regions (mean around 35%) than between tumor-adjacent (approximately 17%) or tumor-blood (roughly 15%) pairs, consistent with antigen-driven expansion.

TCRbeta-specific cDNA was reverse-transcribed from about 520 ng total RNA using a constant-region primer and ProtoScript II reverse transcriptase. The TCRbeta libraries were prepared through three rounds of nested multiplex PCR following a slightly modified ARM-PCR procedure. Multiplex TRBV1-TRBV30 forward primers and a Cbeta reverse primer were used in the first two PCR rounds, each of which was run for approximately 11 cycles. A final 25-cycle PCR with Deep VentR polymerase added sample barcodes and Illumina adapters. Before sequencing, amplicons of 200-500 bp were purified from gel using a QIAquick gel extraction kit. The TCRbeta amplicons were sequenced with 250-bp paired-end reads on an Illumina HiSeq 2500. Turning to the authors' computational methods: Trimmomatic v0.33 was used to quality-trim the reads, and FLASH v1.2.11 was used to merge paired reads so that full CDR3 sequences could be recovered. MiGEC v1.2.1b assigned V, D and J germline segments to the rearranged TCRbeta sequences. Clonotype statistics and Shannon-Wiener diversity indices were calculated with VDJtools v1.0.0. To cut down on sampling bias, every analysis after diversity analysis relied on just the 250 most abundant clonotypes from each sample. The public reads were run again by TCRdb, first through fastp at Q25 and then through MiXCR, and only productive beta chains were kept. Rows with a matching CDR3 protein are joined into one entry that keeps the most common DNA and genes. For this entry, the V and J calls and clone size follow TCRdb and not the study's own pipeline. The sample table shows 90,000 to 150,000 distinct CDR3 sequences, and around 70% are seen once. The top ten clones comprise about 8% of the sample.

Without any cell sorting, total RNA and DNA were extracted together from roughly 21-30 mg of bulk tissue using the AllPrep DNA/RNA mini kit. Between late 2015 and early 2016, a few patients in China with histopathologically diagnosed primary liver carcinoma had their tumors surgically resected. At the time of sampling, the patients were treatment-naive and had chronic HBV infection. Each fresh piece of tumor and adjacent tissue was cut in two, with one half stored in RNAlater at -80 degrees C and the other half sent for histology. The CDR3 spans 16 residues, counting both ends. The sequence is cut down to CDR3 DNA, 48 bases in frame from base 1. CDR1 and CDR2 were assigned from the germline V gene as MDHEN and SYDVKM. V is cut by 7 bases and J by 4 bases, and the space between the germline ends is 17 bases.

The chain links TRBV28 with TRBJ2-6; D gene: possibly TRBD1, on 5 matching bases. The receptor comes from a woman aged 55-75 years with primary liver carcinoma and hepatitis B virus infection. The sequenced sample was tumor-adjacent normal liver tissue. In nucleotides, the sequence is TGTGCCAGCACGTCCCCAGGGTGGTCCGGGGCCAACGTCCTGACTTAC. Translated, this gives CASTSPGWSGANVLTY.